This T cell receptor beta chain is drawn from a study of OX40 agonist ivuxolimab in advanced cancers. Findings of the study overall: The CD4+ and CD8+ T cells in the blood had expanded clonally by week 6 at 0.1 to 3.0 mg/kg. In general, CD8+ T cells held more expanded clones than CD4+ did, on average. What antigens the expanded peripheral T cells recognized was never established.

The V gene lost 4 bases and the J gene lost 2 bases, with 15 bases spanning the gap. The CDR3 length is 15 residues. Germline-derived CDR1 and CDR2 are MNHEY and SVGAGI. Patients had blood sampled at baseline and again on cycle 4 day 1 and cycle 7 day 1. Only one count was recorded for this clone. Its specificity is unknown. Clones were sequenced by immunoSEQ multiplex PCR, and TCRdb holds only the in-frame ones, with some missing. The sample consists of 55,000 to 65,000 clones, over 60% of them appearing once. Sequences were derived from CD4+ or CD8+ T cells sorted from blood, sampled in a trial of the OX40 agonist ivuxolimab. The sequence derives from an adult with an advanced solid tumor such as melanoma, head and neck, liver or kidney cancer. The chain uses TRBV6-5 and TRBJ2-7, with a tentative D call TRBD2 (5 bases). The CDR3 DNA sequence: TGTGCCAGCAGTTCCGCGGGTCGGTCAGCCTACGAGCAGTACTTC. Its protein product is CASSSAGRSAYEQYF.